The rows below give T cell receptor beta chains drawn from one sample of a study of blood T cell repertoires in COVID-19. Sequenced by immunoSEQ multiplex PCR; TCRdb stores in-frame clones only, minus some. Altogether 150,000 to 200,000 clones are present, 75% to 90% being singletons, with the ten largest covering approximately 5.1%. Sequenced material: PBMCs or T cells enriched from blood (not recorded which). Receptor source: a man between 65 and 79 years old who had been exposed to COVID-19. Each CDR3 is given with its conserved first and last residue. A D gene is named only where the DNA matches it firmly. Only some rows state a clone size, as once, few, many or a class for expanded clones.

clone size	J gene	CDR3 length	D gene	V gene	CDR3 protein	CDR3 DNA
.	TRBJ2-7	15	.	TRBV27	CASRSRGREWYEQYF	TGTGCCAGCAGATCCCGGGGGCGGGAGTGGTACGAGCAGTACTTC
.	TRBJ1-2	15	TRBD1	TRBV7-2	CASSEPGTDPYGYTF	TGTGCCAGCAGTGAACCCGGGACAGATCCTTATGGCTACACCTTC
.	TRBJ2-7	15	TRBD1	TRBV6-2/TRBV6-3	CASSYLRQGSYEQYF	TGTGCCAGCAGTTACCTTAGACAGGGGTCCTACGAGCAGTACTTC
.	TRBJ2-5	14	TRBD1	TRBV5-6	CASSQDRLGETQYF	TGTGCCAGCAGCCAGGACAGGTTGGGGGAGACCCAGTACTTC
.	TRBJ1-5	16	.	TRBV3-1/TRBV3-2	CASSQGGVGGNQPQHF	TGTGCCAGCAGCCAAGGGGGGGTGGGAGGCAATCAGCCCCAGCATTTT
.	TRBJ2-2	15	.	TRBV2	CASSPERAPTGELFF	TGTGCCAGCAGTCCCGAGCGGGCCCCCACCGGGGAGCTGTTTTTT
once	TRBJ2-2	15	.	TRBV28	CASSSLGRLPGELFF	TGTGCCAGCAGTTCCCTAGGAAGACTACCCGGGGAGCTGTTTTTT
.	TRBJ2-7	16	TRBD2	TRBV28	CASSTLTGLVNYEQYF	TGTGCCAGCAGCACGCTCACCGGACTAGTAAACTACGAGCAGTACTTC
.	TRBJ1-5	17	TRBD1	TRBV20-1	CSASRDGGTGGNQPQHF	TGCAGTGCTAGTCGGGATGGGGGGACAGGTGGCAATCAGCCCCAGCATTTT
.	TRBJ2-5	13	.	TRBV19	CASSPSGQETQYF	TGTGCCAGTAGTCCATCAGGGCAAGAGACCCAGTACTTC
.	TRBJ1-5	13	.	TRBV5-5	CASSLSGHQPQHF	TGTGCCAGCAGCTTGTCAGGGCATCAGCCCCAGCATTTT
.	TRBJ1-5	14	TRBD1	TRBV28	CASSPDRALTPQHF	TGTGCCAGCAGTCCGGACAGGGCATTGACGCCCCAGCATTTT
.	TRBJ1-5	13	TRBD1	TRBV3-1/TRBV3-2	CASSQDRDQPQHF	TGTGCCAGCAGCCAGGACAGGGATCAGCCCCAGCATTTT
.	TRBJ2-1	15	.	TRBV5-1	CASSLEGVAYNEQFF	TGCGCCAGCAGCTTGGAGGGAGTCGCCTACAATGAGCAGTTCTTC
.	TRBJ2-5	14	.	TRBV30	CAWSVRAGGKTQYF	TGTGCCTGGAGTGTACGAGCCGGGGGAAAGACCCAGTACTTC
.	TRBJ1-1	14	TRBD1	TRBV5-4	CASRFWTGQTEAFF	TGTGCCAGCAGGTTTTGGACAGGGCAAACTGAAGCTTTCTTT
.	TRBJ2-5	13	.	TRBV7-3	CASSPDYQETQYF	TGTGCCAGCAGCCCGGACTACCAAGAGACCCAGTACTTC
.	TRBJ2-3	12	TRBD2	TRBV29-1	CSVEGLDNAQYF	TGCAGCGTTGAGGGACTAGACAATGCGCAGTATTTT
.	TRBJ1-3	16	.	TRBV15	CATSRNSGQTGNTIYF	TGTGCCACTTCCCGAAACTCCGGACAGACTGGAAACACCATATATTTT
.	TRBJ2-1	18	TRBD2	TRBV27	CASSRLALTTSSYNEQFF	TGTGCCAGCAGTCGACTAGCGCTGACTACTAGCTCCTACAATGAGCAGTTCTTC
.	TRBJ2-3	15	TRBD1	TRBV29-1	CSAGTARASTDTQYF	TGCAGCGCCGGGACAGCGCGCGCTAGCACAGATACGCAGTATTTT
few	TRBJ2-1	15	TRBD2	TRBV19	CASSYTSGGVHEQFF	TGTGCCAGTAGTTACACTAGCGGGGGAGTACATGAGCAGTTCTTC
once	TRBJ1-1	11	.	TRBV20-1	CSASQNTEAFF	TGCAGTGCTTCCCAGAACACTGAAGCTTTCTTT
.	TRBJ1-3	13	.	TRBV3-1/TRBV3-2	CASSLTPRNTIYF	TGTGCCAGCAGCTTAACACCCAGAAACACCATATATTTT
.	TRBJ2-5	15	TRBD2	TRBV5-1	CASSLTGGAEETQYF	TGCGCCAGCAGCTTGACGGGAGGGGCTGAGGAGACCCAGTACTTC
once	TRBJ2-1	15	TRBD2	TRBV6-1	CASSEPWTSGNEQFF	TGTGCCAGCAGTGAACCTTGGACTAGCGGCAATGAGCAGTTCTTC
.	TRBJ2-7	14	TRBD2	TRBV2	CASHIGGAGYEQYF	TGTGCCAGCCACATCGGGGGGGCCGGATACGAGCAGTACTTC
.	TRBJ1-6	14	.	TRBV18	CASSPVQGKSPLHF	TGTGCCAGCTCACCGGTGCAGGGGAAGTCACCCCTCCACTTT
few	TRBJ2-1	15	TRBD2	TRBV5-4	CASSRSGSFGNEQFF	TGTGCCAGCAGCCGTAGCGGGAGTTTCGGTAATGAGCAGTTCTTC
.	TRBJ1-2	13	TRBD1	TRBV5-4	CASTRTGNYGYTF	TGTGCCAGTACGAGGACAGGGAACTATGGCTACACCTTC
.	TRBJ2-3	20	TRBD2	TRBV5-4	CASSPRTPGLAPSSTDTQYF	TGTGCCAGCAGCCCCCGAACCCCGGGACTAGCTCCTTCTAGCACAGATACGCAGTATTTT
.	TRBJ2-7	13	.	TRBV3-1/TRBV3-2	CASSQGGTYEQYF	TGTGCCAGCAGCCAAGGCGGGACCTACGAGCAGTACTTC
once	TRBJ2-7	13	TRBD2	TRBV28	CASITSGSYEQYF	TGTGCCAGCATAACTAGCGGGAGCTACGAGCAGTACTTC
.	TRBJ1-4	16	.	TRBV2	CASSEATQRANEKLFF	TGTGCCAGCAGTGAAGCGACACAGAGGGCTAATGAAAAACTGTTTTTT
.	TRBJ2-3	15	TRBD2	TRBV10-2	CASSELRGGTDTQYF	TGCGCCAGCAGTGAGTTGCGGGGGGGTACAGATACGCAGTATTTT
.	TRBJ1-1	15	.	TRBV19	CASSKAGVGNTEAFF	TGTGCCAGTAGCAAAGCGGGGGTGGGAAACACTGAAGCTTTCTTT
.	TRBJ2-1	17	TRBD2	TRBV27	CASSLGTSASSYNEQFF	TGTGCCAGCAGTTTAGGGACTAGCGCGAGCTCCTACAATGAGCAGTTCTTC
.	TRBJ1-1	15	.	TRBV7-2	CASSFDAGRRTEAFF	TGTGCCAGCAGCTTTGATGCGGGAAGGAGGACTGAAGCTTTCTTT
.	TRBJ1-6	16	.	TRBV5-5	CASSYQTGRDNSPLHF	TGTGCCAGCAGCTATCAAACAGGGAGGGATAATTCACCCCTCCACTTT
.	TRBJ2-5	16	TRBD1	TRBV7-2	CASSPPGRGRWETQYF	TGTGCCAGCAGCCCCCCCGGCAGGGGGCGCTGGGAGACCCAGTACTTC
once	TRBJ2-1	15	.	TRBV20-1	CSASLGLAQKNEQFF	TGCAGTGCTAGTTTAGGTCTAGCCCAAAAAAATGAGCAGTTCTTC
once	TRBJ2-7	15	.	TRBV4-1	CASSQGAGPSYEQYF	TGCGCCAGCAGCCAAGGCGCGGGGCCCTCCTACGAGCAGTACTTC
.	TRBJ1-1	11	.	TRBV29-1	CSVAPLTEAFF	TGCAGCGTTGCCCCCTTGACTGAAGCTTTCTTT
few	TRBJ1-2	15	.	TRBV19	CASSTRTAFDYGYTF	TGTGCCAGTAGTACCCGGACAGCTTTCGACTATGGCTACACCTTC
.	TRBJ2-1	11	.	TRBV3-1/TRBV3-2	CASSQVREQFF	TGTGCCAGCAGCCAAGTCCGGGAGCAGTTCTTC
once	TRBJ2-7	18	TRBD2	TRBV4-1	CASSQEGGPGLAGGKQYF	TGCGCCAGCAGCCAAGAAGGGGGACCGGGACTAGCGGGAGGGAAACAGTACTTC
.	TRBJ1-5	15	TRBD1	TRBV3-1/TRBV3-2	CASSQGQGGNQPQHF	TGTGCCAGCAGCCAAGGACAGGGAGGCAATCAGCCCCAGCATTTT
.	TRBJ2-2	15	.	TRBV6-5	CASKYTSPNTGELFF	TGTGCCAGCAAATATACTAGCCCTAACACCGGGGAGCTGTTTTTT
few	TRBJ1-1	15	TRBD1	TRBV10-2	CASSEDRAQNTEAFF	TGCGCCAGCAGCGAAGACAGGGCCCAGAACACTGAAGCTTTCTTT
.	TRBJ2-1	18	TRBD2	TRBV7-2	CASSYSETSGRVGNEQFF	TGTGCCAGCAGCTACTCCGAGACTAGCGGGAGGGTGGGCAATGAGCAGTTCTTC
.	TRBJ1-3	16	.	TRBV6-5	CASSYSGLSSGNTIYF	TGTGCCAGCAGTTACTCTGGACTTAGCTCTGGAAACACCATATATTTT
.	TRBJ2-7	15	.	TRBV24-1	CATSDRGRSPYEQYF	TGTGCCACCAGTGATAGGGGAAGAAGCCCCTACGAGCAGTACTTC
.	TRBJ2-5	13	.	TRBV29-1	CSVEWDWGETQYF	TGCAGCGTTGAATGGGACTGGGGAGAGACCCAGTACTTC
.	TRBJ1-6	14	.	TRBV5-1	CASSPGRGNSPLHF	TGCGCCAGCAGCCCGGGAAGGGGGAATTCACCCCTCCACTTT
.	TRBJ1-5	12	.	TRBV12-3/TRBV12-4	CASSFGSRERHF	TGTGCCAGCAGTTTCGGGTCGAGGGAGAGACATTTT
.	TRBJ2-1	15	.	TRBV6-5	CASGNTGSSYNEQFF	TGTGCCAGCGGAAATACAGGGAGCTCCTACAATGAGCAGTTCTTC
.	TRBJ1-1	13	.	TRBV18	CASSPSVEKEAFF	TGTGCCAGCTCACCCTCGGTGGAGAAGGAAGCTTTCTTT
.	TRBJ1-6	14	.	TRBV3-1/TRBV3-2	CASSQVGRGSPLHF	TGTGCCAGCAGCCAAGTAGGGAGGGGATCACCCCTCCACTTT
.	TRBJ1-2	14	.	TRBV4-3	CASSQDLQNYGYTF	TGCGCCAGCAGCCAAGATTTACAGAACTATGGCTACACCTTC
.	TRBJ1-5	16	.	TRBV19	CASSSRGPESNQPQHF	TGTGCCAGTAGTTCCCGAGGGCCAGAGAGTAATCAGCCCCAGCATTTT